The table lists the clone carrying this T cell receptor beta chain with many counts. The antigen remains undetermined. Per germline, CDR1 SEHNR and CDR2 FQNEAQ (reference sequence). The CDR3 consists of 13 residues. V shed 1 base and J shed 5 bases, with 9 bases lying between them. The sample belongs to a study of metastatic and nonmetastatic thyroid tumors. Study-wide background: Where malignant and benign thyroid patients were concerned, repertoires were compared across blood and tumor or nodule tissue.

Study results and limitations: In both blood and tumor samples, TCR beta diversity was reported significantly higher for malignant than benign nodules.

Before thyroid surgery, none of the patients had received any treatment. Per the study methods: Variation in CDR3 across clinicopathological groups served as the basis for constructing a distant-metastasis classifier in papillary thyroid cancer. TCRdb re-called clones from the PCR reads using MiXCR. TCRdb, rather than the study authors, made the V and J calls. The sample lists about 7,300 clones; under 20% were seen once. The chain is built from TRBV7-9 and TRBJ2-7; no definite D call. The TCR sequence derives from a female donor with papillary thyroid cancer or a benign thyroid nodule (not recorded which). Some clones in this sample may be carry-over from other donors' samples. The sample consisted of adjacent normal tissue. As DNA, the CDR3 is TGTGCCAGCAGCTTAGGTATAAGCGACGAGCAGTACTTC. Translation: CASSLGISDEQYF.